The 32 T cell receptor beta chains presented below share a single source sample, sequenced in a study of human T cells and chemical hapten exposure. TCRdb recomputed calls from the RACE reads with MiXCR, one row per CDR3 protein. The sample has about 140,000 distinct CDR3 sequences; about an eighth are singletons. This sample's time point: patch test 2, 6 weeks after DPC sensitization. As for treatment: therapeutic diphenylcyclopropenone sensitization with weekly scalp DPC. The material sequenced was whole blood, taken in connection with sensitization to the hapten diphenylcyclopropenone (DPC). Every receptor here comes from a woman aged 45-60 years with alopecia areata. Some clones in this sample may be carry-over from other donors' samples.

This clonotype turned up a few times. CDR3 DNA: TGTGCCAGCTCACCACCGATTAGCGGGAGGGCCCCGGATACGCAGTATTTT. Protein product: CASSPPISGRAPDTQYF. This chain uses TRBV18 with TRBJ2-3; 11 bases fit TRBD2. This CDR3 contains 17 residues. The ends lost 0 bases at V and 6 bases at J; junction bases unmatched: 8. CDR1 is KGHSH, CDR2 LQKENI, per germline.

The chain is built from TRBV6-5 and TRBJ1-2; D is unclear. V was cut by 6 bases and J by 8 bases, with 16 bases left in between. Germline V gives CDR1 MNHEY, CDR2 SVGAGI. CDR3 size: 13 residues. CDR3 residues: CASRPVGLGGYTF. CDR3 DNA: TGTGCCAGCAGGCCAGTCGGGCTCGGCGGCTACACCTTC.

This clonotype was seen only a few times. The chain is built from TRBV4-3 and TRBJ2-3; 11 bases are shared with TRBD2. J lost 5 bases, V lost 1 base, and 5 bases had no gene match. The germline V gene encodes CDR1 LGHNA and CDR2 YSLEER. The CDR3 extends over 16 amino acids. Here the CDR3 reads CASSQGLAGGEDTQYF. CDR3 bases: TGCGCCAGCAGCCAAGGGCTAGCGGGAGGAGAAGATACGCAGTATTTT.

This clonotype was picked up a small number of times. The chain has TRBV10-2 and TRBJ2-6; tentatively, D is TRBD2 (5 bases). The CDR3 is 14 amino acids. Trimming removed 4 bases at V and 4 bases at J, with 8 bases between. The V gene's germline CDR1 is WSHSY and CDR2 SAAADI. CDR3 sequence: CASSVEAGANVLTF. In DNA, the CDR3 is TGCGCCAGCAGTGTGGAGGCAGGGGCCAACGTCCTGACTTTC.

The chain combines TRBV5-1 with TRBJ2-6, with a tentative D call TRBD1 (5 bases). Germline V lookup: CDR1 SGHRS, CDR2 YFSETQ. The V end was cut by 3 bases, the J end by 0 bases, with 10 bases between. This CDR3 is built from 16 residues. CDR3 in amino acids: CASSYRQSSGANVLTF. CDR3 DNA sequence: TGCGCCAGCAGCTACCGACAGAGCTCTGGGGCCAACGTCCTGACTTTC.

This clonotype was observed at least ten times. V gene TRBV5-1 combines with J gene TRBJ2-3, with 8 bases fitting TRBD1. The J segment lost 4 bases and the V segment lost 5 bases, leaving 6 bases of the junction unmatched. The CDR3 sequence is 14 residues long. Per germline, CDR1 SGHRS and CDR2 YFSETQ. CDR3 in DNA: TGCGCCAGCAGACGGACAGGGCCATCAGATACGCAGTATTTT. This gives the protein CASRRTGPSDTQYF.

The sample holds a few counts of this clonotype. V gene TRBV28 combines with J gene TRBJ1-2; 7 nucleotides match TRBD1. After removal of 5 bases from V and 5 bases from J, the junction contained 5 bases not matched to a gene. From germline, CDR1 is MDHEN and CDR2 SYDVKM. The CDR3 is 13 residues long. CDR3: CASSRDSQYGYTF. The CDR3 coding sequence is TGTGCCAGCAGTCGGGACAGCCAATATGGCTACACCTTC.

This clonotype appeared a few times. The chain has TRBV5-4 and TRBJ2-1; D may correspond to TRBD1 or TRBD2 (7 bases each). The V gene's germline CDR1 is SGHNT and CDR2 YYREEE (reference sequence). V lost 6 bases and J lost 9, with 16 bases in between. This CDR3 region has 13 residues. The CDR3 DNA sequence: TGTGCCAGCATAGGAGCGGGACAGAGTGAGCAGTTCTTC. Translating it yields CASIGAGQSEQFF.

This chain connects TRBV6-1 to TRBJ1-2; 7 bases line up with TRBD1. Germline loops: CDR1 MNHNS, CDR2 SASEGT. V shed 7 bases, J shed 5 bases, and the junction held 4 bases outside the gene matches. This CDR3 region has 12 residues. CDR3 amino acids: CASIHRGYGYTF. As DNA, the CDR3 is TGTGCCAGCATTCACAGGGGATATGGCTACACCTTC.

The rearrangement links TRBV20-1 to TRBJ2-3; a weak D match, TRBD1 (6 bases). The length of the CDR3 is 12 residues. The germline V gene encodes CDR1 DFQATT and CDR2 SNEGSKA (reference sequence). V dropped 2 bases and J dropped 5 bases, with 8 bases sitting between them. The CDR3 DNA sequence: TGCAGTGCTAGATCAGGGGAAGATACGCAGTATTTT. Protein: CSARSGEDTQYF.

This clonotype has a handful of counts. The J gene is TRBJ2-3, the V gene TRBV11-2; D possibly corresponds to TRBD1 (6 bases). Germline V gene data show CDR1 as SGHAT and CDR2 as FQNNGV. V lost 2 bases and J 2 bases, leaving 11 bases between the germline ends. The CDR3 is 15 residues long. CDR3 sequence reads: CASSLWGRPTDTQYF. The CDR3 nucleotides read TGTGCCAGCAGCTTATGGGGGCGACCCACAGATACGCAGTATTTT.

This clonotype was recorded at least ten times. This chain links TRBV7-8 with TRBJ1-5; weak D call: TRBD1 (5 bases). Trimming took off 1 base at V and 7 bases at J, with 11 bases between the two ends. The V gene's germline CDR1 is SGHVS and CDR2 FQNEAQ. This CDR3 has 14 residues. CDR3 DNA sequence: TGTGCCAGCAGCTTAGTGGGGGGTGTACAGCCCCAGCATTTT. Amino acids: CASSLVGGVQPQHF.

A few counts support this clonotype. The rearrangement links TRBV6-2 or TRBV6-3 to TRBJ2-4; 9 bases match TRBD1. Per germline, CDR1 MNHEY and CDR2 SVGEGT. The junction had 4 bases not matched to a gene; V was cut back by 6 bases and J by 7 bases. The CDR3 runs 13 residues. DNA for the CDR3: TGTGCCAGCAGACTCGGACAGGGGAACATTCAGTACTTC. Encoded protein: CASRLGQGNIQYF.

This clonotype was seen a handful of times. J is TRBJ2-7 and V is TRBV11-2, with 10 bases aligning to TRBD1. V gave up 5 bases and J gave up 2 bases; unmatched junction bases: 6. The CDR3 contains 15 residues. Germline CDR1 SGHAT, CDR2 FQNNGV. The CDR3 DNA reads TGTGCCAGCAGCCTCCGGGACAGGGGCGCCTACGAGCAGTACTTC. This codes for CASSLRDRGAYEQYF.

This clonotype occurred many times. This CDR3 reads CASSLSTVLRDYTF. CDR3 in DNA: TGTGCCAGCAGCTTGTCGACAGTTTTACGTGACTACACCTTC. The chain combines TRBV11-2 with TRBJ1-2, with D possibly TRBD1 on 5 matching bases. From germline, CDR1 is SGHAT and CDR2 FQNNGV. The CDR3 extends over 14 amino acids. Trimming removed 3 bases from V and 10 bases from J, with 18 bases in between. Drawing the rest from reference TRBV11-2 and TRBJ1-2, the complete variable domain is EAGVAQSPRYKIIEKRQSVAFWCNPISGHATLYWYQQILGQGPKLLIQFQNNGVVDDSQLPKDRFSAERLKGVDSTLKIQPAKLEDSAVYLCASSLSTVLRDYTFGSGTRLTVV.

V and J are TRBV29-1 and TRBJ1-5, with 8 bases aligning to TRBD1. The V gene end was trimmed by 4 bases and the J gene end by 9 bases; junction bases not matched to a gene: 11. The CDR3 is made up of 14 amino acids. Germline CDR1 reads SQVTM; CDR2 reads ANQGSEA. Written as DNA, the CDR3 is TGCAGCGTTGGTCACAGGGGGACTGCAGGGCCCCAGCATTTT. Its protein is CSVGHRGTAGPQHF.

This clonotype was seen a few times. V and J are TRBV29-1 and TRBJ1-5; 7 bases align to TRBD1. The CDR3 is 13 residues long. Germline CDR1 SQVTM, CDR2 ANQGSEA. The trim removed 4 bases at V and 5 bases at J, leaving 5 bases unmatched. CDR3 loop: CSVGAGTDQPQHF. Written as DNA, the CDR3 is TGCAGCGTTGGGGCAGGGACAGATCAGCCCCAGCATTTT.

Only a few counts were recorded for this clonotype. Relative to the germline gene, one junction end is altered; a read error may explain this. The gene calls are TRBV7-2 and TRBJ2-3, with a tentative D call TRBD2 (5 bases). CDR1 and CDR2 (germline): SGHTA, FQGNSA. This CDR3 has 15 residues. The CDR3 DNA reads as TGTGCCAGCAGCCCGGGGAACGGGGTAGGAGATATGCAGTATTTT. Translated: CASSPGNGVGDMQYF.

This clonotype was observed a few times. This chain connects TRBV12-3 or TRBV12-4 to TRBJ2-3, with unresolved D. This CDR3 has 14 amino acids. V was trimmed by 3 bases and J by 2 bases, leaving 9 bases between them. In DNA form, the CDR3 reads TGTGCCAGCAGTTTCCGCCATTACACAGATACGCAGTATTTT. Translation gives CASSFRHYTDTQYF.

This chain connects TRBV29-1 to TRBJ2-5, with 10 nucleotides matching TRBD2. After removal of 6 bases from V and 0 bases from J, the junction contained 4 bases not matched to a gene. The CDR3 totals 14 residues. CDR1 and CDR2 from the germline V gene are SQVTM and ANQGSEA. In DNA, the CDR3 is TGCAGCGTATATAGCGGGAGGCACCAAGAGACCCAGTACTTC. Its translation is CSVYSGRHQETQYF.

The chain links TRBV10-3 to TRBJ2-7; D possibly corresponds to TRBD2 (5 bases). This CDR3 comprises 15 residues. Trimming cost V 2 bases and J 0 bases, with 11 bases left between them. Germline assignment: CDR1 ENHRY and CDR2 SYGVKD. In DNA form, the CDR3 reads TGTGCCATCAGTGAGGGCGTAGGACTCTCCTACGAGCAGTACTTC. Residues: CAISEGVGLSYEQYF.

This clonotype has a handful of counts. The CDR3 bases are TGTGCCAGCAGTGTCCACAGGGATACAGATACGCAGTATTTT. It yields the protein CASSVHRDTDTQYF. This chain links TRBV6-5 with TRBJ2-3; possibly TRBD1 for D (6 bases). V was clipped by 5 bases and J by 3 bases, with 12 bases between them. Germline V gives CDR1 MNHEY, CDR2 SVGAGI. CDR3 size: 14 residues.

The gene calls are TRBV30 and TRBJ1-3, with unresolved D. Trimming stripped 0 bases from V and 0 bases from J, with 12 bases between. The CDR3 covers 16 residues. In germline, CDR1 is GTSNPN, CDR2 SVGIG (reference sequence). This CDR3 is CAWSVGGSSSGNTIYF. Written as DNA, the CDR3 is TGTGCCTGGAGTGTTGGAGGGTCGAGCTCTGGAAACACCATATATTTT.

The sample holds a few counts of this clonotype. V and J are TRBV7-6 and TRBJ1-1; D not resolved. The germline gives CDR1 SGHVS, CDR2 FNYEAQ. The ends were cut back, 1 base at V and 1 base at J, with 10 bases in the middle. The CDR3 totals 15 residues. The CDR3: CASSLEVSGNTEAFF. CDR3 DNA: TGTGCCAGCAGCTTAGAGGTATCAGGGAACACTGAAGCTTTCTTT. The complete variable domain, with remaining parts taken from reference TRBV7-6 and TRBJ1-1, reads GAGVSQSPRYKVTKRGQDVALRCDPISGHVSLYWYRQALGQGPEFLTYFNYEAQQDKSGLPNDRFSAERPEGSISTLTIQRTEQRDSAMYRCASSLEVSGNTEAFFGQGTRLTVV.

The V gene is TRBV29-1, the J gene TRBJ2-1; 8 bases align to TRBD1. The CDR3 totals 15 residues. The ends lost 3 bases at V and 0 bases at J; junction bases unmatched: 4. CDR1 and CDR2 (germline): SQVTM, ANQGSEA. CDR3 in amino acids: CSVDPTGGSYNEQFF. CDR3 bases: TGCAGCGTTGATCCTACAGGGGGCTCCTACAATGAGCAGTTCTTC.

This clonotype has a count of ten or more. This sequence joins TRBV29-1 and TRBJ2-5; possibly TRBD1 for D (6 bases). The germline V gene encodes CDR1 SQVTM and CDR2 ANQGSEA. The CDR3 spans 16 residues. The V end was cut by 1 base, the J end by 2 bases, with 17 bases between. CDR3 nucleotides: TGCAGCGTTGAAGGTAACCTCCCGACAGGACAAGAGACCCAGTACTTC. Amino acids: CSVEGNLPTGQETQYF. The variable domain in full, completed from reference TRBV29-1 and TRBJ2-5, reads SAVISQKPSRDICQRGTSLTIQCQVDSQVTMMFWYRQQPGQSLTLIATANQGSEATYESGFVIDKFPISRPNLTFSTLTVSNMSPEDSSIYLCSVEGNLPTGQETQYFGPGTRLLVL.

This clonotype came up a few times. The J gene is TRBJ2-2, the V gene TRBV6-5, with 7 positions matching TRBD2. The germline V gene encodes CDR1 MNHEY and CDR2 SVGAGI. V dropped 7 bases and J dropped 1; count of bases not matched to a gene: 6. This CDR3 region has 15 residues. CDR3 amino acids: CASTRGVVNTGELFF. The CDR3 DNA follows: TGTGCCAGCACCCGGGGGGTGGTGAACACCGGGGAGCTGTTTTTT.

This clonotype has at least ten counts. The chain employs TRBV30 and TRBJ1-4; TRBD1 matches at 8 bases. The CDR3 contains 14 residues. V dropped 1 base and J dropped 5; count of bases not matched to a gene: 3. Germline CDR1 reads GTSNPN; CDR2 reads SVGIG (reference sequence). The CDR3 sequence: CAWSADRGNEKLFF. DNA for the CDR3: TGTGCCTGGAGTGCCGACAGGGGAAATGAAAAACTGTTTTTT.

J is TRBJ1-1 and V is TRBV20-1; D is ambiguous. The CDR3 is made up of 13 amino acids. V was cut by 6 bases and J by 2 bases, with 13 bases left in between. Per germline, CDR1 DFQATT and CDR2 SNEGSKA (reference sequence). The CDR3 DNA reads as TGCAGTGCACGTACTGGGGTAAACACTGAAGCTTTCTTT. Encoded protein: CSARTGVNTEAFF.

This clonotype has a count of ten or more. In nucleotides, the CDR3 is TGTGCCAGTAGTATAGAAGGGCCGGACAATGAGCAGTTCTTC. This codes for CASSIEGPDNEQFF. This sequence joins TRBV19 and TRBJ2-1; unclear D gene. Germline V gene sequence: CDR1 LNHDA, CDR2 SQIVND (reference sequence). This CDR3 is 14 amino acids long. Trimming left V 0 bases short and J 5 bases short, with 8 bases between.

V usage is TRBV5-5 and J usage is TRBJ2-7, with D possibly being TRBD1 or TRBD2 (5 bases each). The CDR3 consists of 13 residues. Looked up from germline, CDR1 is SGHKS and CDR2 is YYEKEE (reference sequence). V lost 2 bases, J lost 7 bases, and 13 bases lay in between. CDR3 sequence reads: CASSLPGTGEQYF. CDR3 sequence (DNA): TGTGCCAGCAGCTTACCGGGGACGGGGGAGCAGTACTTC. Combining the CDR3 with reference TRBV5-5 and TRBJ2-7 gives the whole variable domain DAGVTQSPTHLIKTRGQQVTLRCSPISGHKSVSWYQQVLGQGPQFIFQYYEKEERGRGNFPDRFSARQFPNYSSELNVNALLLGDSALYLCASSLPGTGEQYFGPGTRLTVT.

This clonotype was picked up a small number of times. The chain carries TRBV5-6 and TRBJ2-6; a possible D gene is TRBD2 (5 bases). The V gene's germline CDR1 is SGHDT and CDR2 YYEEEE. This CDR3 has 19 amino acids. V lost 6 bases and J lost 0, with 22 bases in between. The CDR3 region is CASNGKLNLHVSGANVLTF. The CDR3 nucleotides read TGTGCCAGCAACGGGAAGTTGAACTTACATGTCTCTGGGGCCAACGTCCTGACTTTC.